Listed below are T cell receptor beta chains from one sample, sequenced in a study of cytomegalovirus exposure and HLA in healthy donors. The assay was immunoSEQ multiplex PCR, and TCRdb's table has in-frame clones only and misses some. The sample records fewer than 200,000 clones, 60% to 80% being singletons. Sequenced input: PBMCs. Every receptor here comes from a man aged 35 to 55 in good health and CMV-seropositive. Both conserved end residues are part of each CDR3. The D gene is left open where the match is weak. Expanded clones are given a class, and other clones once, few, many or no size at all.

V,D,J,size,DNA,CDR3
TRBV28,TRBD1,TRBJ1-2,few,TGTGCCAGCAGTTCCCGGACCCGGACAGGGGGCGTCTATGGCTACACCTTC,CASSSRTRTGGVYGYTF
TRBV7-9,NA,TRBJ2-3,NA,TGTGCCAGCAGCCCCCCACAGACAGATACGCAGTATTTT,CASSPPQTDTQYF
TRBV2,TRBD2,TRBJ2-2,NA,TGTGCCAGCAGTGAACCTCCCATCCGGACTAGCGGGAGTCCCGGGGAGCTGTTTTTT,CASSEPPIRTSGSPGELFF
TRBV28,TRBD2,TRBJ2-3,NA,TGTGCCAGCAGTTGGGGGACTAGCGGAAGCACAGATACGCAGTATTTT,CASSWGTSGSTDTQYF
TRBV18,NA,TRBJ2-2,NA,TGTGCCAGCTCACCAGGCGGGACGAACACCGGGGAGCTGTTTTTT,CASSPGGTNTGELFF
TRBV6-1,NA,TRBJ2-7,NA,TGTGCCAGCAGTGTAGTGCAGGGCCCCTACGAGCAGTACTTC,CASSVVQGPYEQYF
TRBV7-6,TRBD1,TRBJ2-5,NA,TGTGCCAGCAGCCCCATCCCCACAGGGGGCTTTTTGGAGACCCAGTACTTC,CASSPIPTGGFLETQYF
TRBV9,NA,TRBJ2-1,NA,TGTGCCAGCAGCGTAGCCGGTACCTACAATGAGCAGTTCTTC,CASSVAGTYNEQFF
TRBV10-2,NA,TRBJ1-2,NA,TGCGCCAGTGGAGACTGGTTCGGCTACACCTTC,CASGDWFGYTF
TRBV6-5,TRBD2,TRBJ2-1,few,TGTGCCAGCAGACTTAGCGGGAGGGCCTACAATGAGCAGTTCTTC,CASRLSGRAYNEQFF
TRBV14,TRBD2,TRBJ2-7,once,TGTGCCAGCAGCCAAGATCGGGGTAGCGGGCTTATCGAGCAGTACTTC,CASSQDRGSGLIEQYF
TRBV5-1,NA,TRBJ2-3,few,TGCGCCAGCAGCTTTGGGGCAGGGGGCACAGATACGCAGTATTTT,CASSFGAGGTDTQYF
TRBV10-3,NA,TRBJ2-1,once,TGTGCCATCAGTGATGCCGGGCAGGGGGGATGGTCTGAGCAGTTCTTC,CAISDAGQGGWSEQFF
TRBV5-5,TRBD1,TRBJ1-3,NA,TGTGCCAGCAGCTGGGACAGGGTTAGCTCTGGAAACACCATATATTTT,CASSWDRVSSGNTIYF
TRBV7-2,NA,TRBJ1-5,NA,TGTGCCAGCAGCACACAGGGCAATCAGCCCCAGCATTTT,CASSTQGNQPQHF
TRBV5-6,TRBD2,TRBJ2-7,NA,TGTGCCAGCAGCTTTGACCCCTCTAGCGGGGGACCCTACGAGCAGTACTTC,CASSFDPSSGGPYEQYF
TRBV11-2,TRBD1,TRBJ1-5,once,TGTGCCAGCAGCTTAGCGGCAGGGGGCTATAGCAATCAGCCCCAGCATTTT,CASSLAAGGYSNQPQHF
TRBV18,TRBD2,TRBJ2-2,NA,TGTGCCAGCTCACTCCGACTAGCGGGAACCGGGGAGCTGTTTTTT,CASSLRLAGTGELFF
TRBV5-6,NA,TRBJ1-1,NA,TGTGCCAGCAGTCTAGTACAAACTGAAGCTTTCTTT,CASSLVQTEAFF
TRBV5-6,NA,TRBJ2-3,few,TGTGCCAGCAGCTTGTTTTCTGTTACAGATACGCAGTATTTT,CASSLFSVTDTQYF
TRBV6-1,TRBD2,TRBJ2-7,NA,TGTGCCAGCACCGAGCGGGAGGGCCGATACGAGCAGTACTTC,CASTEREGRYEQYF
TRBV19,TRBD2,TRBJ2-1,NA,TGTGCCAGTAGGACTAGCGGGAGGCACAATGAGCAGTTCTTC,CASRTSGRHNEQFF
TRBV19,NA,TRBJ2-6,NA,TGTGCCAGTAGTATAGGAGGGTTCTCTGGGGCCAACGTCCTGACTTTC,CASSIGGFSGANVLTF
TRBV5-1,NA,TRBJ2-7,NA,TGCGCCAGCAGCTTGGAACAGGGTTTCGGGCAGTATTTC,CASSLEQGFGQYF
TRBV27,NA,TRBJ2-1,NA,TGTGCCAGCAGTTTATCCCCTAGCAGCAGCTCCTACAATGAGCAGTTCTTC,CASSLSPSSSSYNEQFF
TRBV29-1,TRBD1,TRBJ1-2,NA,TGCAGCGTTGCCCTAAGCAGGGGGAGGACGGGCTACACCTTC,CSVALSRGRTGYTF
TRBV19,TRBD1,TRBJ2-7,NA,TGTGCCAGTAGTATCAACCGGGACAGGGGCGCCTACGAGCAGTACTTC,CASSINRDRGAYEQYF
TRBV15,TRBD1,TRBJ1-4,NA,TGTGCCACCAGCAGGGAGAACAGGGGGCGTCCCCCTAATGAAAAACTGTTTTTT,CATSRENRGRPPNEKLFF
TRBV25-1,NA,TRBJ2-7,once,TGTGCCAGCAGTGCGGCAGGGTCCTACGAGCAGTACTTC,CASSAAGSYEQYF
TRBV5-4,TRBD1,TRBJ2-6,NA,TGTGCCAGCAGTCCGAGAACAGGGGCGAGCTCTGGGGCCAACGGCCTGACTTTC,CASSPRTGASSGANGLTF
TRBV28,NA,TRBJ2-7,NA,TGTGCCAGCATCGGTGGGGGGTTAGGGTACGAGCAGTACTTC,CASIGGGLGYEQYF
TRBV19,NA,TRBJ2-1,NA,TGTGCCAGCACCCCAGCCGGGTTGCAGTTCTTC,CASTPAGLQFF
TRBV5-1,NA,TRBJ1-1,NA,TGCGCCAGCAGCTTAGATCCTCAGGGTTTCACTGAAGCTTTCTTT,CASSLDPQGFTEAFF
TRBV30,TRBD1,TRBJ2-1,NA,TGTGCCTGGAGCAAAGGGGGCCCCCTCTCCGAGCAGTTCTTC,CAWSKGGPLSEQFF
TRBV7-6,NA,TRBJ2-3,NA,TGTGATCGGCGGTATACAGATACGCAGTATTTT,CDRRYTDTQYF
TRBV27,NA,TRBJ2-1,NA,TGTGCCAGCAGTAACAGGGTTAGCAATGAGCAGTTCTTC,CASSNRVSNEQFF
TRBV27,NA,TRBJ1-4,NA,TGTGCCAGCAGTTCAGCGGGACACCCTCGGGATGAAAAACTGTTTTTT,CASSSAGHPRDEKLFF
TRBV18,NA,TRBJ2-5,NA,TGTGCCAGCTCACCTAACAGTAGGGAGACCCAGTACTTC,CASSPNSRETQYF
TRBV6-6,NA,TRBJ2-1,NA,TGTGCCAGCACCTCGGGGTATGGGCAGTTCTTC,CASTSGYGQFF
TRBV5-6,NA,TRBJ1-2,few,TGTGCCAGCAGCCTCACAGCTTATGGCTACACCTTC,CASSLTAYGYTF
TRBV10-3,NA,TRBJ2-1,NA,TGTGCCATCAGCGCCGGGACTCAGAATGAGCAGTTCTTC,CAISAGTQNEQFF
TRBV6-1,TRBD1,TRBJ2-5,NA,TGTGCCAGCAGCCAGGGACAGGGAGGAGAGACCCAGTACTTC,CASSQGQGGETQYF
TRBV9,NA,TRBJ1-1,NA,TGTGCCAGCAGCGTTGTGGGAGATAACACTGAAGCTTTCTTT,CASSVVGDNTEAFF
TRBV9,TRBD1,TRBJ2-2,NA,TGTGCCAGCAGCCCCGGGACAGTCCTGGGGACCGGGGAGCTGTTTTTT,CASSPGTVLGTGELFF
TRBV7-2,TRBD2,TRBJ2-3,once,TGTGCCAGCAGCTCCCCTAGCGGGAGGTGGGGAGATACGCAGTATTTT,CASSSPSGRWGDTQYF
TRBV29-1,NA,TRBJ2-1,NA,TGCAGCGTTGCCATCGGCAGGTGGGAGCAGTTCTTC,CSVAIGRWEQFF
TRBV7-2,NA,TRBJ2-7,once,TGTGCCAGCAGCTTACGGGGCGGGGACTCCTACGAGCAGTACTTC,CASSLRGGDSYEQYF
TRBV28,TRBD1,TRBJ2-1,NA,TGTGCCAGCAGCTCGCCCGGGACAGCTTTAATCCGCCAGTTCTTC,CASSSPGTALIRQFF